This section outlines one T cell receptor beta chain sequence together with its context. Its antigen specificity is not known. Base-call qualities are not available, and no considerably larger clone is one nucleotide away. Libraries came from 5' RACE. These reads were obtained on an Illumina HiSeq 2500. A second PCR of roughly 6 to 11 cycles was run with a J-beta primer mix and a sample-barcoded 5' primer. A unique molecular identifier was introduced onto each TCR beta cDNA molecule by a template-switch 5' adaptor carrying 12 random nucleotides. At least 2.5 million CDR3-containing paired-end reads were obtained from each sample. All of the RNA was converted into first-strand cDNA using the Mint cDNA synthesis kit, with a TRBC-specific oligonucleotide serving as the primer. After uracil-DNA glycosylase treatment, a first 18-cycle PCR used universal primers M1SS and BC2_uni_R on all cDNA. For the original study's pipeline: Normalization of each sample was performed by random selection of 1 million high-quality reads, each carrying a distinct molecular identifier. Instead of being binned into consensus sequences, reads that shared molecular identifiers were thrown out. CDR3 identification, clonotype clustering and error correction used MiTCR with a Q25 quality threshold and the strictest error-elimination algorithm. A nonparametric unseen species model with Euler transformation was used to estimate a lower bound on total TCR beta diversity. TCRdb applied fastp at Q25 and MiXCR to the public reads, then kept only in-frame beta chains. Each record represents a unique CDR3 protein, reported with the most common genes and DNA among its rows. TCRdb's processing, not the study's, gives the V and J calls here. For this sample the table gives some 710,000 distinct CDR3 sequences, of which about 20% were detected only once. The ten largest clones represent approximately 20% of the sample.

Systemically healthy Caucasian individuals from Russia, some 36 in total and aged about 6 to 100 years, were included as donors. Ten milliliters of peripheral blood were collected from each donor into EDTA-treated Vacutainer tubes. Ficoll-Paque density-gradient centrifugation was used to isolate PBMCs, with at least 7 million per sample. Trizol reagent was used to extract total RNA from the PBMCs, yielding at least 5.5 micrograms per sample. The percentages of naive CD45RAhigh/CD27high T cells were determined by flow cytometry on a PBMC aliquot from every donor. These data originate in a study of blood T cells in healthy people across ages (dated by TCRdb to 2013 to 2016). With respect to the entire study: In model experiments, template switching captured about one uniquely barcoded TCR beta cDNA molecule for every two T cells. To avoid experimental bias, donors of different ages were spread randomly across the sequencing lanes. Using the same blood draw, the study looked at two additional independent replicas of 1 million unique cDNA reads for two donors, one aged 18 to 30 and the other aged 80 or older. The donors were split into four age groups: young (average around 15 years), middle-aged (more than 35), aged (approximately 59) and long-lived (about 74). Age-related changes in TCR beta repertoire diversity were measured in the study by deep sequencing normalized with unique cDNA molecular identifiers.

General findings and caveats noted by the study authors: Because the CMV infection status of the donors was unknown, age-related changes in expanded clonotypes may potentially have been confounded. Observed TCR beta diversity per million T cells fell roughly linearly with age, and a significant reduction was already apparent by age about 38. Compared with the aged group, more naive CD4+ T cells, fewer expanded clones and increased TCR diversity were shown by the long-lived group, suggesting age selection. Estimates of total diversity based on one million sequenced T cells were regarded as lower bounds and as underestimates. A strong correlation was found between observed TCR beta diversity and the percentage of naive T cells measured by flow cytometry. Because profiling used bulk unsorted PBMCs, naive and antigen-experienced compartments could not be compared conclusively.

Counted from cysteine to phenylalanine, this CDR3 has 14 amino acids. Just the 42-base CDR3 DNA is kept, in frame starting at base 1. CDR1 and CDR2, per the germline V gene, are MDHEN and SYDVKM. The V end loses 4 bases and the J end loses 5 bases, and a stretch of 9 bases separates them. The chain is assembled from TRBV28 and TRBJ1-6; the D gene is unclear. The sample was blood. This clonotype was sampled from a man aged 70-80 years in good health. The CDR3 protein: CASSYPGHNSPLHF. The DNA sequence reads TGTGCCAGCAGTTACCCAGGCCATAATTCACCCCTCCACTTT. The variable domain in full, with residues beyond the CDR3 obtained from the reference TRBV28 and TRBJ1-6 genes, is DVKVTQSSRYLVKRTGEKVFLECVQDMDHENMFWYRQDPGLGLRLIYFSYDVKMKEKGDIPEGYSVSREKKERFSLILESASTNQTSMYLCASSYPGHNSPLHFGNGTRLTVT.